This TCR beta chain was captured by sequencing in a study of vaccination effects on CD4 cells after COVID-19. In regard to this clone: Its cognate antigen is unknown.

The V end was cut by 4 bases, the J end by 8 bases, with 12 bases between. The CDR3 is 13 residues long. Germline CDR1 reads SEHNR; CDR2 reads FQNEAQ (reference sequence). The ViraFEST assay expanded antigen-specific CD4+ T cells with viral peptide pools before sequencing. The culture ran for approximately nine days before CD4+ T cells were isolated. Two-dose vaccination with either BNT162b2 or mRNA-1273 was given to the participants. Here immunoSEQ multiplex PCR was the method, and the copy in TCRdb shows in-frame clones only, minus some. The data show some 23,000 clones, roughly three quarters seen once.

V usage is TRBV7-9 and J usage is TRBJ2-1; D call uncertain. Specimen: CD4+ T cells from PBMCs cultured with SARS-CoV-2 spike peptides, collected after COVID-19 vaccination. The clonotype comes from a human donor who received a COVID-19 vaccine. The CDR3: CASSSTHSDEQFF. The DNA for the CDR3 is TGTGCCAGCAGCTCGACCCACTCGGATGAGCAGTTCTTC.